This T cell receptor beta chain was identified in a study of OX40 agonist ivuxolimab in advanced cancers. People who had autoimmune disease history or systemic immunosuppression were excluded. The table came from immunoSEQ multiplex PCR; TCRdb's copy has only in-frame clones and leaves some out. The sample consists of tens of thousands of clones, over 80% of them appearing once. The table lists this clone with a few counts. This TCR was sampled from an adult with an advanced solid tumor such as melanoma, head and neck, liver or kidney cancer. The sample was CD4+ or CD8+ T cells sorted from blood, taken in a trial of the OX40 agonist ivuxolimab.

The CDR3 nucleotides read TGTGCCAGCAGTTCTTCCGGGACTGGGTATTTT. Translating it yields CASSSSGTGYF. The chain combines TRBV27 with TRBJ2-3, with D perhaps matching TRBD2 (6 bases). This CDR3 spans 11 amino acids. Germline V gene data show CDR1 as MNHEY and CDR2 as SMNVEV (reference sequence). V lost 4 bases, J lost 14 bases, and 13 bases lay in between.